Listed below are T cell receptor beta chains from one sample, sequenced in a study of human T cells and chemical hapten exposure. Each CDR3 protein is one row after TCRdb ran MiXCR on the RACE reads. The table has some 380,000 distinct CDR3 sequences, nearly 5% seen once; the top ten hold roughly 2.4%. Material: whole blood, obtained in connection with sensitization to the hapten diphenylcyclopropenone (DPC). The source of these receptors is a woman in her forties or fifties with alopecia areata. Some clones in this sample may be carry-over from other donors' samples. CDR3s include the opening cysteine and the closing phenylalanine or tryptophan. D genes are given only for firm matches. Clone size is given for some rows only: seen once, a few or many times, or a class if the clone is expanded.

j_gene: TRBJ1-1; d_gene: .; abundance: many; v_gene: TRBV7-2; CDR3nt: TGTGCCAGCAGCTCCAGGGGATGGGACACTGAAGCTTTCTTT; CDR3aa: CASSSRGWDTEAFF
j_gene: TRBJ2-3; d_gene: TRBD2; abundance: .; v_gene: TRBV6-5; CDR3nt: TGTGCCAGCAGTCTGGGACTACCTAGCACAGATACGCAGTATTTT; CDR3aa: CASSLGLPSTDTQYF
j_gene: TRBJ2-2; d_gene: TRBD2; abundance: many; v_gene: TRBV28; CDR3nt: TGTGCCAGCAGTTGTTGGGGGCTAGCGGGATGCACCGGGGAGCTGTTTTTT; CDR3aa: CASSCWGLAGCTGELFF
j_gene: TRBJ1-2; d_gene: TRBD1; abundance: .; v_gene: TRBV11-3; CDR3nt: TGTGCCAGCAGCCCCGGACAGGGCCCCACTAACTATGGCTACACCTTC; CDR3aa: CASSPGQGPTNYGYTF
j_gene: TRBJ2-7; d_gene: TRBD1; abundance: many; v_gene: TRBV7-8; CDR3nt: TGTGCCAGCAGCCAAGACAGGGGCGACTACGAGCAGTACTTC; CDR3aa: CASSQDRGDYEQYF
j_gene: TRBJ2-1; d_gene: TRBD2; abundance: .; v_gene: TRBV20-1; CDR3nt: TGCAGTGCTAGAGGGACTAGCGGGATAGGTGAGCAGTTCTTC; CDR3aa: CSARGTSGIGEQFF
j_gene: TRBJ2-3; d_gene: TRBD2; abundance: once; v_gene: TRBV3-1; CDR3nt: TGTGCCAGCAGCCAAGTTGGACTAGCGGAGCTCACAGATACGCAGTATTTT; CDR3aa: CASSQVGLAELTDTQYF
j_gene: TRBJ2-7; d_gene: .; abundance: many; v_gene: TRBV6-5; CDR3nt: TGTGCCAGCAGTCCGGCCTACTCCTACGAGCAGTACTTC; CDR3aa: CASSPAYSYEQYF
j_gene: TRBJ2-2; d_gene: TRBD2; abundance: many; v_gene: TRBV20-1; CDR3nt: TGCAGTGCTATAGCGGGAGTTGCCGGGGAGCTGTTTTTT; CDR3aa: CSAIAGVAGELFF
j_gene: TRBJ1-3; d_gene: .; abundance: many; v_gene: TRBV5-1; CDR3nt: TGCGCCAGCAGCTTGGAAGGGACCCCTGGAAACACCATATATTTT; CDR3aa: CASSLEGTPGNTIYF
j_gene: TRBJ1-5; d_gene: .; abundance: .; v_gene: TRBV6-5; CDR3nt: TGTGCCAGCAGTTCCCCCCGACACCGCAATCAGCCCCAGCATTTT; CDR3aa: CASSSPRHRNQPQHF
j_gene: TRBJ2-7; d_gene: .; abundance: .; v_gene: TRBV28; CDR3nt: TGTGCCAGCAGTCTCCACACGAGCGGATACTACGAGCAGTACTTC; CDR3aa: CASSLHTSGYYEQYF
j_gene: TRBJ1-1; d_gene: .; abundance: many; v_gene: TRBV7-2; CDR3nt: TGTGCCAGCAGCTTTAGAAACACTGAAGCTTTCTTT; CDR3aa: CASSFRNTEAFF
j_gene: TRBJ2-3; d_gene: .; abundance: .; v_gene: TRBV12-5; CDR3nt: TGTGCTAGTGGTTTGGGGTCCTGGGATACGCAGTATTTT; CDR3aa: CASGLGSWDTQYF
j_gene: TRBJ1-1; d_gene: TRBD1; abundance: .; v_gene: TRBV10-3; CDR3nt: TGTGCCATCAGTGGGGGACAGGGGATGGGCACTGAAGCTTTCTTT; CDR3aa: CAISGGQGMGTEAFF
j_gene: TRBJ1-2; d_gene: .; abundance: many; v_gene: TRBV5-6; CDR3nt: TGTGCCAGCAGCATCGGTCCGGCTAACTATGGCTACACCTTC; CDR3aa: CASSIGPANYGYTF